The sample holds one count of the clone carrying this T cell receptor (beta chain). This CDR3 comprises 16 residues. Germline loops: CDR1 GTSNPN, CDR2 SVGIG (reference sequence). The V end was cut by 0 bases, the J end by 0 bases, with 14 bases between. Sequenced by immunoSEQ multiplex PCR; TCRdb stores in-frame clones only, minus some. Seen here are approximately 47,000 clones, more than 75% observed once, and the top ten hold about 1.7%. The data were taken from a study of PD-L1 blockade in urothelial cancer. Regarding time point: pretreatment peripheral blood. This TCR was recovered from a man between 45 and 60 years old with urothelial cancer. The specimen was PBMCs, collected around atezolizumab (anti-PD-L1) treatment. V and J are TRBV30 and TRBJ1-1; TRBD1 might be the D (5 bases). The CDR3 bases are TGTGCCTGGAGTGTACTCGGGGCGGGGATGAACACTGAAGCTTTCTTT. Translating it yields CAWSVLGAGMNTEAFF.